This T cell receptor (beta chain) was documented in a study of T cells in Graves' hyperthyroidism and ophthalmopathy. From RNA transcripts, TCR beta CDR3 regions were amplified. Carried out on the TCR CDR3, a first-round RT-PCR used the HTBI primer set. MiXCR, applied by TCRdb to the multiplex PCR reads, yields one record per CDR3 protein. The sample has around 340,000 distinct CDR3 sequences; 18% are singletons. This clonotype has ten or more counts. There are 14 residues in the CDR3. The V gene end was trimmed by 0 bases and the J gene end by 11 bases; junction bases not matched to a gene: 7. This sequence joins TRBV12-3 or TRBV12-4 and TRBJ1-1; TRBD1 agrees at 9 bases. Material for sequencing was blood. This TCR was recovered from a woman aged 50 to 65 with Graves' hyperthyroidism. The DNA of the CDR3 is TGTGCCAGCAGTTTAGCGGCGGGACAGGGACGGGCTTTCTTT. Translating gives CASSLAAGQGRAFF.